Shown below are 7 T cell receptor beta chains from a single sample sequenced in a study of human T cells and chemical hapten exposure. TCRdb fed the RACE reads into MiXCR, producing one record per CDR3 protein. The table shows under 110,000 distinct CDR3 sequences, with roughly an eighth occurring only once. Time point in this sample: pre-sensitization, week 0. The treatment was: therapeutic diphenylcyclopropenone sensitization with weekly scalp DPC. This material consisted of whole blood, taken in connection with sensitization to the hapten diphenylcyclopropenone (DPC). Every receptor here comes from a woman in her forties or fifties with alopecia areata. Some clones in this sample may be carry-over from other donors' samples.

This chain joins TRBV20-1 and TRBJ1-2, with no clear D. Trimming cost V 0 bases and J 3 bases, with 2 bases left between them. Germline CDR1 DFQATT, CDR2 SNEGSKA (reference sequence). This CDR3 region has 11 residues. The CDR3 region has the DNA TGCAGTGCTAGAGATCACTATGGCTACACCTTC. Encoded protein: CSARDHYGYTF.

This clonotype was counted ten times or more. The chain has TRBV6-2 or TRBV6-3 and TRBJ2-7, with D perhaps TRBD1 or TRBD2 (5 bases each). Trimming cost V 4 bases and J 2 bases, with 12 bases left between them. CDR1 is MNHEY and CDR2 is SVGEGT in the germline V gene. This CDR3 is 14 amino acids long. The CDR3 DNA is TGTGCCAGCAGTTGGGGGACGGCTACCTACGAGCAGTACTTC. This gives the protein CASSWGTATYEQYF.

This clonotype was observed a few times. The V gene is TRBV11-2, the J gene TRBJ2-1, with a possible D match to TRBD1 (5 bases). Per germline, CDR1 SGHAT and CDR2 FQNNGV. V gave up 5 bases and J gave up 0 bases, with 14 bases separating them. The CDR3 spans 16 residues. The CDR3 coding sequence is TGTGCCAGCAGCCAAGAGACAGTTAGCTCCTACAATGAGCAGTTCTTC. Residues: CASSQETVSSYNEQFF.

There are a few counts of this clonotype. V usage is TRBV20-1 and J usage is TRBJ2-1; D remains unclear. Germline values: CDR1 DFQATT, CDR2 SNEGSKA (reference sequence). Trimming pared 0 bases from V and 0 bases from J, leaving 9 bases between. CDR3 length: 15 residues. CDR3 nucleotide sequence: TGCAGTGCTAGAGATCCCAAGAGCTCCTACAATGAGCAGTTCTTC. Translation gives CSARDPKSSYNEQFF.

This clonotype was counted a few times. The chain has TRBV6-5 and TRBJ1-4, with 7 bases lining up with TRBD1. Trimming took 0 bases from V and 6 from J; bases not matched to a gene: 7. Germline V gene sequence: CDR1 MNHEY, CDR2 SVGAGI. The CDR3 totals 16 residues. The CDR3, as DNA: TGTGCCAGCAGTTACTCAGCGAACAGGGGATATGAAAAACTGTTTTTT. It is translated as CASSYSANRGYEKLFF.

V gene TRBV5-1 combines with J gene TRBJ1-1, with 8 bases aligning to TRBD1. CDR1 and CDR2 from the germline V gene are SGHRS and YFSETQ. CDR3 length equals 15 residues. V gave up 4 bases and J gave up 0 bases; unmatched junction bases: 5. The CDR3 is CASSSGQGLNTEAFF. The DNA for the CDR3 is TGCGCCAGCAGCAGCGGACAGGGCTTGAACACTGAAGCTTTCTTT.

This clonotype was observed a handful of times. The chain uses TRBV11-2 and TRBJ2-1; D may be TRBD2 (7 bases). CDR1 SGHAT and CDR2 FQNNGV come from the germline V gene. Trimming removed 7 bases at V and 5 bases at J, with 15 bases between. The CDR3 runs to 14 residues. CDR3 sequence (DNA): TGTGCCAGCAATAGAGGGGGGGTGAACAATGAGCAGTTCTTC. Protein sequence: CASNRGGVNNEQFF. Full variable domain (missing parts from reference TRBV11-2 and TRBJ2-1): EAGVAQSPRYKIIEKRQSVAFWCNPISGHATLYWYQQILGQGPKLLIQFQNNGVVDDSQLPKDRFSAERLKGVDSTLKIQPAKLEDSAVYLCASNRGGVNNEQFFGPGTRLTVL.